A single T cell receptor beta chain is shown here with its context. The antigen is not known. The sample originates from a study of CXCR3-negative and CXCR3-positive naive CD8 T cells. Overall study: Sequencing brought in about 135 million TRB reads altogether, and each library got about 1.5 +/- 0.3 million.

TRB cDNA libraries were made by UMI-labeled 5' RACE. TCRdb re-called the 5' RACE reads; every CDR3 protein appears as one record, without DNA. The table gives about 98,000 distinct CDR3 sequences; the top ten clones make up about 1% of it. Points from the study as a whole: The study inferred TCR strength from TRB CDR3 properties and found comparable surface CD5 between naive subsets. CXCR3-expressing naive cells carried TRB CDR3s more hydrophobic than those of CXCR3-negative naive cells. Similar TRBV-TRBJ usage was seen in naive cells (both CXCR3-negative and CXCR3-positive), but memory cells differed. CXCR3 expression partially decreased after cryopreservation; most assays used fresh PBMCs.

Germline values: CDR1 MNHNS, CDR2 SASEGT. This CDR3 has 14 amino acids. Sequenced material: naive CXCR3+ CD8+ T cells from blood. As to subset: CD45RO-CCR7+CD27+CD95- naive CD8+ T cells expressing CXCR3 (TNR3+). The V call is TRBV6-1, the J call TRBJ1-1; the D call of TRBD1 rests on TCRdb alone, since no DNA is present to check it. This receptor was identified in a human donor in good health. Some clones in this sample may be carry-over from other donors' samples. The CDR3 is CATQTGAGYTEAFF.